These 18 T cell receptor beta chains were all obtained from the same sample, sequenced in a study of blood T cell repertoires in COVID-19. This table comes from immunoSEQ multiplex PCR, and its TCRdb copy is limited to in-frame clones, with some not included. The sample lists 300,000 to 450,000 clones; more than 75% were seen once. Specimen: peripheral blood. The receptor source for this set is a human donor in a cohort sampled during active COVID-19.

The chain joins TRBV6-1 to TRBJ1-2; possible D gene TRBD1, 5 bases. The CDR3 consists of 13 residues. In germline, CDR1 is MNHNS, CDR2 SASEGT. Trimming pared 3 bases from V and 3 bases from J, leaving 8 bases between. This CDR3 is CASSEGGHYGYTF. The CDR3 DNA follows: TGTGCCAGCAGTGAGGGGGGACACTATGGCTACACCTTC.

This sequence joins TRBV6-1 and TRBJ2-7; TRBD1 matches at 7 bases. Germline V gene sequence: CDR1 MNHNS, CDR2 SASEGT. The CDR3 is 15 residues long. V lost 4 bases and J lost 0; bases outside the gene matches: 6. CDR3 in amino acids: CASSGRTGPSYEQYF. The CDR3 nucleotides read TGTGCCAGCAGTGGGCGGACAGGACCCTCCTACGAGCAGTACTTC.

The rearrangement links TRBV12-5 to TRBJ1-4; TRBD1 matches 10 bases. There are 17 residues in the CDR3. Germline CDR1 and CDR2: LGHNT and FRNRAP. V lost 1 base and J lost 5; bases outside the gene matches: 7. CDR3 coding DNA: TGTGCTAGTGGTTTGGGAGTTACGGACAGGGGGAATGAAAAACTGTTTTTT. This translates into CASGLGVTDRGNEKLFF. The variable domain in full, completed from reference TRBV12-5 and TRBJ1-4, reads DARVTQTPRHKVTEMGQEVTMRCQPILGHNTVFWYRQTMMQGLELLAYFRNRAPLDDSGMPKDRFSAEMPDATLATLKIQPSEPRDSAVYFCASGLGVTDRGNEKLFFGSGTQLSVL.

The chain joins TRBV7-2 to TRBJ1-3, with 7 nucleotides matching TRBD1. The CDR3 sequence is 16 residues long. With 2 bases clipped from V and 0 bases from J, the junction kept 4 bases outside the gene matches. CDR1 is SGHTA and CDR2 is FQGNSA in the germline V gene. CDR3: CASSLHQGGSGNTIYF. The CDR3 region has the DNA TGTGCCAGCAGCTTACATCAGGGGGGCTCTGGAAACACCATATATTTT.

The chain couples TRBV15 to TRBJ2-3; TRBD2 aligns across 9 bases. V lost 1 base to trimming and J lost 2 bases; unmatched junction nucleotides: 7. CDR1 and CDR2 from the germline V gene are LNHNV and YYDKDF (reference sequence). The CDR3 contains 17 residues. The CDR3 protein is CATSRGRLAGTTDTQYF. For the CDR3, the DNA is TGTGCCACCAGCAGAGGTCGGCTAGCGGGGACCACAGATACGCAGTATTTT.

This chain connects TRBV5-1 to TRBJ1-1; tentatively, D is TRBD1 (6 bases). This CDR3 contains 12 residues. The germline V gene has CDR1 SGHRS and CDR2 YFSETQ. Trimming cost V 2 bases and J 8 bases, with 10 bases left between them. The CDR3, as DNA: TGCGCCAGCAGCTTAGACAGGTCCGAAGCTTTCTTT. It codes for CASSLDRSEAFF.

The chain employs TRBV27 and TRBJ2-3, with a weak D call TRBD2 (5 bases). The germline gives CDR1 MNHEY, CDR2 SMNVEV (reference sequence). The V gene lost 5 bases and the J gene lost 8 bases, with 11 bases spanning the gap. The CDR3 is 12 amino acids. The CDR3 reads CASSISRGTQYF. DNA for the CDR3: TGTGCCAGCAGTATTTCTCGGGGTACGCAGTATTTT.

This chain connects TRBV10-3 to TRBJ2-2; tentatively, D is TRBD1 (5 bases). CDR3 length equals 14 residues. Germline V gives CDR1 ENHRY, CDR2 SYGVKD. Trimming cost V 11 bases and J 1 base, with 14 bases left between them. CDR3 in DNA: TGTGCCCTCTCCCAGGGATTGAACACCGGGGAGCTGTTTTTT. Protein sequence: CALSQGLNTGELFF.

The chain joins TRBV20-1 to TRBJ1-1; 8 bases are shared with TRBD1. Germline V CDR1 and CDR2: DFQATT, SNEGSKA (reference sequence). V shed 3 bases and J 5 bases; nucleotides not matched to a gene: 11. This CDR3 is 15 amino acids long. The CDR3 spells CSASDQGTGGTEAFF. In DNA, the CDR3 is TGCAGTGCTAGTGATCAAGGGACAGGTGGAACTGAAGCTTTCTTT.

V gene TRBV10-1 combines with J gene TRBJ2-7; 8 bases fit TRBD2. V trimming: 2 bases; J trimming: 5 bases; junction bases outside the gene matches: 2. The CDR3 has 13 amino acids. In germline, CDR1 is WNHNN, CDR2 SYGVQD (reference sequence). The chain's CDR3 is CASSESGSDEQYF. For the CDR3, the DNA is TGCGCCAGCAGTGAGAGCGGGAGTGACGAGCAGTACTTC.

This clone was picked up one time. The V call is TRBV12-3 or TRBV12-4, the J call TRBJ2-7, with 8 bases identical to TRBD2. V was pared by 7 bases and J by 6 bases, with 8 bases of the junction left unmatched. CDR3 length: 13 amino acids. This CDR3 reads CASNPSGRIEQYF. The CDR3 nucleotides are TGTGCCAGCAACCCTAGCGGGCGTATCGAGCAGTACTTC.

As DNA, the CDR3 is TGTGCCAGCAGCAGCACTAGCGGGGGGGCGAATGAGCAGTTCTTC. It codes for CASSSTSGGANEQFF. The V and J genes are TRBV7-2 and TRBJ2-1, with 13 nucleotides matching TRBD2. The CDR3 sequence is 15 residues long. Germline assignment: CDR1 SGHTA and CDR2 FQGNSA. The junction had 5 bases not matched to a gene; V was cut back by 5 bases and J by 7 bases.

The gene calls are TRBV30 and TRBJ2-7, with 12 positions matching TRBD2. CDR1 GTSNPN and CDR2 SVGIG come from the germline V gene (reference sequence). The V segment lost 3 bases and the J segment 4 bases; nucleotides outside the gene matches: 7. CDR3 size: 15 residues. CDR3 DNA: TGTGCCTGGAGAGAAGGACTAGCGGGGTTGTACGAGCAGTACTTC. Translating it yields CAWREGLAGLYEQYF.

V and J are TRBV19 and TRBJ1-3; D is possibly TRBD1 (5 bases). The CDR3 has 16 amino acids. CDR1 and CDR2 (germline): LNHDA, SQIVND (reference sequence). Trimming left V 5 bases short and J 3 bases short, with 17 bases between. CDR3 coding DNA: TGTGCCAGTAGTGCACGACAGCTCTCCTATGGAAACACCATATATTTT. This translates into CASSARQLSYGNTIYF.

This chain links TRBV2 with TRBJ2-1; tentative D call: TRBD1 (5 bases). CDR1 and CDR2 from the germline V gene are SNHLY and FYNNEI. This CDR3 is built from 11 residues. V was trimmed by 1 base and J by 10 bases, leaving 5 bases between them. Here the CDR3 DNA reads TGTGCCAGCAGTGAAGGGACAGAGCAGTTCTTC. Its protein is CASSEGTEQFF.

Notes on this clone: Other DNA sequences in this sample translate to the same CDR3. The CDR3, as DNA: TGTGCCAGCAGTTATGGACATTCTGGGGCCAACGTCCTGACTTTC. Translation: CASSYGHSGANVLTF. The rearrangement links TRBV6-5 to TRBJ2-6, with a possible D match to TRBD1 (5 bases). CDR1 and CDR2 from the germline V gene are MNHEY and SVGAGI. This CDR3 has 15 amino acids. Trimming shortened V by 3 bases and J by 1 base, and 7 bases separated the two germline ends.

This sequence joins TRBV20-1 and TRBJ2-1; no definite D call. Germline V lookup: CDR1 DFQATT, CDR2 SNEGSKA (reference sequence). The CDR3 contains 11 residues. V lost 3 bases and J 6 bases, leaving 6 bases between the germline ends. CDR3 in DNA: TGCAGTGCTAGGGCTCTCAATGAGCAGTTCTTC. Protein product: CSARALNEQFF.

The J gene is TRBJ2-7, the V gene TRBV5-1; the D gene is possibly TRBD2 (5 bases). V lost 0 bases and J 4 bases, leaving 8 bases between the germline ends. This CDR3 region has 13 residues. CDR1 SGHRS and CDR2 YFSETQ come from the germline V gene. CDR3 protein: CASSLDTRYEQYF. The CDR3 bases are TGCGCCAGCAGCTTGGACACTAGGTACGAGCAGTACTTC.